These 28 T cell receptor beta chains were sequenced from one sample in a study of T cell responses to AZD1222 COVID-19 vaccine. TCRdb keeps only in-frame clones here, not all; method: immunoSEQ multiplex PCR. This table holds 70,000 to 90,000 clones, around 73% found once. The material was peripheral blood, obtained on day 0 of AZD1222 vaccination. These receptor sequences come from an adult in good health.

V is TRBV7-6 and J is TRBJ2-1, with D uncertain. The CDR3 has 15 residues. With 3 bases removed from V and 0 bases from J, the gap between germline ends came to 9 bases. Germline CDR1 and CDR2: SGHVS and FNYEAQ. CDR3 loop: CASSFRWGSYNEQFF. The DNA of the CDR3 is TGTGCCAGCAGCTTCCGATGGGGCTCCTACAATGAGCAGTTCTTC.

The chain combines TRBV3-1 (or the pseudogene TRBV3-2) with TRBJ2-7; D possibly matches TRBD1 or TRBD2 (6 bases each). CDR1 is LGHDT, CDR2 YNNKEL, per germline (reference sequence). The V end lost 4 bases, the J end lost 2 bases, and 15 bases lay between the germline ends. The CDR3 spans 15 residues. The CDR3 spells CASSRTGRGAYEQYF. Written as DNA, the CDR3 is TGTGCCAGCAGCCGAACCGGTAGGGGGGCCTACGAGCAGTACTTC.

CDR3 DNA sequence: TGTGCCAGCAGTTTGGTAAGGGTATGGTATGGCTACACCTTC. Its protein is CASSLVRVWYGYTF. V and J are TRBV28 and TRBJ1-2, with D hard to call. V lost 3 bases and J 5 bases, leaving 13 bases between the germline ends. Germline assignment: CDR1 MDHEN and CDR2 SYDVKM. CDR3 length: 14 amino acids.

CDR3 in DNA: TGTGCCAGCAGGTCGGGACTAGCGGGACCAGATACGCAGTATTTT. This sequence encodes CASRSGLAGPDTQYF. V and J are TRBV7-9 and TRBJ2-3; 13 bases align to TRBD2. CDR3 size: 15 residues. Germline V gene lookup returns CDR1 SEHNR and CDR2 FQNEAQ (reference sequence). The J segment lost 4 bases and the V segment lost 6 bases, leaving 4 bases of the junction unmatched.

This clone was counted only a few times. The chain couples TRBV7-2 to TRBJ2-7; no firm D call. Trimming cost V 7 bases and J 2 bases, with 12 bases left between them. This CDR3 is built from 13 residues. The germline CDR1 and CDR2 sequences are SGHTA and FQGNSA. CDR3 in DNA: TGTGCCAGCACTCGAGCAGGCGCCTACGAGCAGTACTTC. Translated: CASTRAGAYEQYF.

CDR3 bases: TGTGCCAGCAGCGTAGGGACTTCCTTCTACAATGAGCAGTTCTTC. Protein: CASSVGTSFYNEQFF. The rearrangement uses TRBV9 and TRBJ2-1; possibly TRBD2 for D (5 bases). The CDR3 totals 15 residues. V gave up 0 bases and J gave up 3 bases, with 10 bases separating them. CDR1 is SGDLS and CDR2 is YYNGEE in the germline V gene. Full variable domain (outside the CDR3, taken from reference TRBV9 and TRBJ2-1): DSGVTQTPKHLITATGQRVTLRCSPRSGDLSVYWYQQSLDQGLQFLIQYYNGEERAKGNILERFSAQQFPDLHSELNLSSLELGDSALYFCASSVGTSFYNEQFFGPGTRLTVL.

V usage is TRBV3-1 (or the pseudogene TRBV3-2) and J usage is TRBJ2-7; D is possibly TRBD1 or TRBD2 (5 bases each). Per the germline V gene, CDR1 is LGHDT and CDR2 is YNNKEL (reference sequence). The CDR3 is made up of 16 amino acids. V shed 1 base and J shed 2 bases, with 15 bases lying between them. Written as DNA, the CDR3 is TGTGCCAGCAGCCAAGGCTTCGGGGCAGTACCCTACGAGCAGTACTTC. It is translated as CASSQGFGAVPYEQYF.

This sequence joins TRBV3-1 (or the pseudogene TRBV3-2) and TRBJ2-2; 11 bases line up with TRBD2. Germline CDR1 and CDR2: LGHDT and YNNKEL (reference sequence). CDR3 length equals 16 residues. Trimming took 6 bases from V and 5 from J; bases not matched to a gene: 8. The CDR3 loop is CASSRPWTSGTGELFF. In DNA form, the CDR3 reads TGTGCCAGCAGTCGCCCTTGGACTAGCGGGACCGGGGAGCTGTTTTTT.

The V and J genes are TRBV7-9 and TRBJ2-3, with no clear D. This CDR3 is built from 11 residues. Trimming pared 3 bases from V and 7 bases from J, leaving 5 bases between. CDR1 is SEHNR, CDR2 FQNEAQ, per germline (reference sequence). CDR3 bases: TGTGCCAGCAGCTTGGGTCATACGCAGTATTTT. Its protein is CASSLGHTQYF.

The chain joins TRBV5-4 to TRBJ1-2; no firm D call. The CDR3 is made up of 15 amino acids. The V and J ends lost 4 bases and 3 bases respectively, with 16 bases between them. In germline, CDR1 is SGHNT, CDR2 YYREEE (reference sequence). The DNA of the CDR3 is TGTGCCAGCAGCCCTCCCAACGGAGGGTACTATGGCTACACCTTC. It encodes CASSPPNGGYYGYTF.

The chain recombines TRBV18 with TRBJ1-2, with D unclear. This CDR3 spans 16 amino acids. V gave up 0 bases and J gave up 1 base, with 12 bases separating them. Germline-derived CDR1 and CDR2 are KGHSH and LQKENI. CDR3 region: CASSPPGLKINYGYTF. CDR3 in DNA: TGTGCCAGCTCACCACCGGGTCTAAAGATTAACTATGGCTACACCTTC. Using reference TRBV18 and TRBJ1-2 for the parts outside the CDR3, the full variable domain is NAGVMQNPRHLVRRRGQEARLRCSPMKGHSHVYWYRQLPEEGLKFMVYLQKENIIDESGMPKERFSAEFPKEGPSILRIQQVVRGDSAAYFCASSPPGLKINYGYTFGSGTRLTVV.

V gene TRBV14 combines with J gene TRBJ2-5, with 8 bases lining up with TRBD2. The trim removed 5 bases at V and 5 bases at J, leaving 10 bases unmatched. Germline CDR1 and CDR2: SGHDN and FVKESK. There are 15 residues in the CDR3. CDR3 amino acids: CASSTQAGAGETQYF. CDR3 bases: TGTGCCAGCAGCACACAAGCGGGAGCTGGTGAGACCCAGTACTTC.

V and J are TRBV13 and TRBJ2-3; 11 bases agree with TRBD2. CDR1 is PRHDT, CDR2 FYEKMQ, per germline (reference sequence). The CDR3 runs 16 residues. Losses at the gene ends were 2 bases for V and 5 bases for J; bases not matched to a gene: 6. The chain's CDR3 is CASSLLAGGFLDTQYF. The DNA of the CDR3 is TGTGCCAGCAGCTTACTAGCGGGAGGCTTCCTAGATACGCAGTATTTT.

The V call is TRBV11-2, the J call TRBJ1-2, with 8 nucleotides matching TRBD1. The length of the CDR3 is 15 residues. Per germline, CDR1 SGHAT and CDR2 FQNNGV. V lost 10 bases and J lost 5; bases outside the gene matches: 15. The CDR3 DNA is TGTGCCACATCCTATGCAGGGGGCGGACGTTATGGCTACACCTTC. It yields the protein CATSYAGGGRYGYTF.

CDR3 nucleotide sequence: TGTGCCAGCAGCTTAGCTCTGGCGGGGAACACCGGGGAGCTGTTTTTT. Amino acid sequence: CASSLALAGNTGELFF. The chain links TRBV7-6 to TRBJ2-2; D may be TRBD2 (5 bases). Trimming removed 0 bases at V and 1 base at J, with 9 bases between. The CDR3 loop spans 16 amino acids. The germline gives CDR1 SGHVS, CDR2 FNYEAQ.

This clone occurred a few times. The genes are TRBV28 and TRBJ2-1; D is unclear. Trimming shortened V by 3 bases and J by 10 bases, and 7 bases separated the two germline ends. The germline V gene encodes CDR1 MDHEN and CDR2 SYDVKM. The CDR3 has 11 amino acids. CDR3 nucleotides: TGTGCCAGCAGTTTCGTTAGGGAGCAGTTCTTC. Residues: CASSFVREQFF.

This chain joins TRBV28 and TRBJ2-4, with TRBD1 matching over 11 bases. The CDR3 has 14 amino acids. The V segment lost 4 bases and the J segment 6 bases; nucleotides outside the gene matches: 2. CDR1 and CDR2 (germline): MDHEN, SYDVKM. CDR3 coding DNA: TGTGCCAGCAGTTCCGGGACAGGGGGAAACATTCAGTACTTC. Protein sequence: CASSSGTGGNIQYF.

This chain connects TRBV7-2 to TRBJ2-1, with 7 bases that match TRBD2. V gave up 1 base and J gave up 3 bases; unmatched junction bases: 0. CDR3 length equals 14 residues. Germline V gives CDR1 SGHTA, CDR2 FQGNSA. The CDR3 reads CASSLGTSYNEQFF. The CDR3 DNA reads TGTGCCAGCAGCTTAGGGACTAGCTACAATGAGCAGTTCTTC.

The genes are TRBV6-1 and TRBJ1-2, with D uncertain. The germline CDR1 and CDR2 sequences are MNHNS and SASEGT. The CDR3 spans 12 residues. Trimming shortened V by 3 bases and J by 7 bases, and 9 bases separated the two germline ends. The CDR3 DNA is TGTGCCAGCAGTGACCAGATCACTGGCTACACCTTC. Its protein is CASSDQITGYTF.

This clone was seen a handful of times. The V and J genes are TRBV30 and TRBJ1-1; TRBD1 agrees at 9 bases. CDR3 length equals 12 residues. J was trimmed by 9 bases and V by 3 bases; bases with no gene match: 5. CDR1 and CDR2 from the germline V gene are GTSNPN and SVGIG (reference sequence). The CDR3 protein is CAWSAGTGKAFF. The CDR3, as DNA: TGTGCCTGGAGCGCCGGGACAGGGAAAGCTTTCTTT.

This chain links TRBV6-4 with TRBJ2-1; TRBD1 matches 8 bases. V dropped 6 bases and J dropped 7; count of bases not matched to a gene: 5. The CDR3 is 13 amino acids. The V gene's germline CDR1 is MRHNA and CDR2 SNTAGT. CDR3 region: CASSRNRGNEQFF. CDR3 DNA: TGTGCCAGCAGCCGGAACAGGGGGAATGAGCAGTTCTTC.

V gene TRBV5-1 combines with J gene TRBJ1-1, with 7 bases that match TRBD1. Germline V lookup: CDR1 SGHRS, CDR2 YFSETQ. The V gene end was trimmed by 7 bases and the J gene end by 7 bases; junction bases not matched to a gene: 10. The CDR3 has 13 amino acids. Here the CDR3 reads CASRVGGRGEAFF. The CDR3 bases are TGCGCCAGCCGCGTAGGGGGCAGGGGTGAAGCTTTCTTT.

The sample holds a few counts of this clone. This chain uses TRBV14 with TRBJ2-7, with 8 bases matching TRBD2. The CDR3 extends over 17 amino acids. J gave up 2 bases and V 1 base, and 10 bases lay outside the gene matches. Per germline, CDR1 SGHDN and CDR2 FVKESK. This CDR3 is CASSQGVRAGATYEQYF. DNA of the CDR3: TGTGCCAGCAGCCAAGGGGTACGAGCGGGAGCTACCTACGAGCAGTACTTC. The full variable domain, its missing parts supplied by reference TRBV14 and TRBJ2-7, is EAGVTQFPSHSVIEKGQTVTLRCDPISGHDNLYWYRRVMGKEIKFLLHFVKESKQDESGMPNNRFLAERTGGTYSTLKVQPAELEDSGVYFCASSQGVRAGATYEQYFGPGTRLTVT.

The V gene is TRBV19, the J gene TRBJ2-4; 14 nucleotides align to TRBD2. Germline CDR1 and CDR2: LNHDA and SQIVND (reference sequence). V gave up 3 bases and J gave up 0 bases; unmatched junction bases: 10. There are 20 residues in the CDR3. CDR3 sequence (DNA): TGTGCCAGTAGTATCGGGGGGACTAGCGGGAGACTGATAGCCAAAAACATTCAGTACTTC. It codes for CASSIGGTSGRLIAKNIQYF.

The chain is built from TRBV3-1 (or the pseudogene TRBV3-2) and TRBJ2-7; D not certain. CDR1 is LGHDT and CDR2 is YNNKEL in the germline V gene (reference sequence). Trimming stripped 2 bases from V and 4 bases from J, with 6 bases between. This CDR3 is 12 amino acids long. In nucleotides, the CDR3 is TGTGCCAGCAGCCAACCCCCTTACGAGCAGTACTTC. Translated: CASSQPPYEQYF.

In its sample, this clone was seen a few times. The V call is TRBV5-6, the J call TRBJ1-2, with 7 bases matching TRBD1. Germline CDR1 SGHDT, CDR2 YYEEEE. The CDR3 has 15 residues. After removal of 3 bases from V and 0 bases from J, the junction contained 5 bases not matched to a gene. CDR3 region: CASSSQGVPNYGYTF. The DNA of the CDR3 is TGTGCCAGCAGCTCGCAGGGGGTTCCTAACTATGGCTACACCTTC.

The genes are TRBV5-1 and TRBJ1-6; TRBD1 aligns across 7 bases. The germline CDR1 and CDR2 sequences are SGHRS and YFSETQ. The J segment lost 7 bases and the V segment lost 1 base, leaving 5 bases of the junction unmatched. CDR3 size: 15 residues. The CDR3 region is CASSLHDRENSPLHF. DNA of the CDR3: TGCGCCAGCAGCTTGCATGACAGGGAAAATTCACCCCTCCACTTT.

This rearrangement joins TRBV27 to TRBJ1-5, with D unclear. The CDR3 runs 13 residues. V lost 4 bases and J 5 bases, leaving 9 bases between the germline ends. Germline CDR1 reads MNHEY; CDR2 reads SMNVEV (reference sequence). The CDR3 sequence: CASSSMTDQPQHF. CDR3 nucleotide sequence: TGTGCCAGCAGTTCCATGACTGATCAGCCCCAGCATTTT.